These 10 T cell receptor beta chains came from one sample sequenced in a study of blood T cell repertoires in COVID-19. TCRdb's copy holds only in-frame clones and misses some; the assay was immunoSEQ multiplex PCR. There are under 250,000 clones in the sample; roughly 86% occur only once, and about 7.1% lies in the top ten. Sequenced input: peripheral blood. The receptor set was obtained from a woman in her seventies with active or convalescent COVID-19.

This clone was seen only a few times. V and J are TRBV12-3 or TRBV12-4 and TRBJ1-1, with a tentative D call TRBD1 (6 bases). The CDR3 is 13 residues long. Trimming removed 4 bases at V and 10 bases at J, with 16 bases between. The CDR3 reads CASSSSGGASAFF. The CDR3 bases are TGTGCCAGCAGTTCCTCTGGGGGGGCGTCAGCTTTCTTT.

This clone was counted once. This CDR3 reads CASSRLPDTQYF. CDR3 bases: TGTGCCAGCAGCCGACTGCCCGATACGCAGTATTTT. The rearrangement links TRBV5-6 to TRBJ2-3, with D uncertain. Germline V gene sequence: CDR1 SGHDT, CDR2 YYEEEE. The CDR3 is 12 amino acids. V lost 4 bases and J lost 6, with 9 bases in between.

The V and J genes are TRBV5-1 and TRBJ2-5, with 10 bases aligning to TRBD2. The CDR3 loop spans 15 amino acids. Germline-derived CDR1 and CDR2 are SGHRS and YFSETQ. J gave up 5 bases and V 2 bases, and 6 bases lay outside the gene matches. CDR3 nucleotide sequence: TGCGCCAGCAGCTTTTCTAGCGGGGGTTCTGAGACCCAGTACTTC. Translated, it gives CASSFSSGGSETQYF.

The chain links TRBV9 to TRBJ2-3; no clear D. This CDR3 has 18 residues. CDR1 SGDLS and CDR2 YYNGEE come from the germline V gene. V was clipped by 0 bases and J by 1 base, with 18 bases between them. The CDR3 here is CASSVAARRQSRTDTQYF. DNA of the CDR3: TGTGCCAGCAGCGTAGCCGCCAGGCGTCAGTCACGCACAGATACGCAGTATTTT.

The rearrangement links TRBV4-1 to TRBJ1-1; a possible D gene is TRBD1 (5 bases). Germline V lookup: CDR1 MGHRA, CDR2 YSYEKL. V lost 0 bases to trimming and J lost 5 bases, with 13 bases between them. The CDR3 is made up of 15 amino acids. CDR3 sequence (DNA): TGCGCCAGCAGCCAAGAGGGGGGGACGATGACTGAAGCTTTCTTT. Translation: CASSQEGGTMTEAFF.

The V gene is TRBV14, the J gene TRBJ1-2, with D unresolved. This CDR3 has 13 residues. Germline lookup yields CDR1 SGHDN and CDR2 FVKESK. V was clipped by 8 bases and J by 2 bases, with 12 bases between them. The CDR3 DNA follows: TGTGCCAGCGCTCAGTCGTTAAACTATGGCTACACCTTC. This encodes CASAQSLNYGYTF.

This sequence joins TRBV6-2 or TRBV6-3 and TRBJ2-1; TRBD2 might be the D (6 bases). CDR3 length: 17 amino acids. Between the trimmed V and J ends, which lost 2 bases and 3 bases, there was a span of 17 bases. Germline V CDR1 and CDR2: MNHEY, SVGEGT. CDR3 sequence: CASSYLNPGTFYNEQFF. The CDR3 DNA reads TGTGCCAGCAGTTACCTTAACCCCGGGACTTTCTACAATGAGCAGTTCTTC.

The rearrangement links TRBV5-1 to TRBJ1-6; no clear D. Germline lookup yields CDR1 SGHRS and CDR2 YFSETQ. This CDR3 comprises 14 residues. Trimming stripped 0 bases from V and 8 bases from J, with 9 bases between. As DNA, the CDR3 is TGCGCCAGCAGCTTGGTTTCTGAGGATTCACCCCTCCACTTT. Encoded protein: CASSLVSEDSPLHF.

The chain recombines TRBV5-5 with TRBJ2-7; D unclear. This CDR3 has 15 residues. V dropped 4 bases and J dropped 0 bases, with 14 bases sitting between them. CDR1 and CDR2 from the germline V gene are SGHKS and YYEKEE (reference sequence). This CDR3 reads CASSSQAPSSYEQYF. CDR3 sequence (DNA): TGTGCCAGCAGCAGCCAAGCCCCAAGCTCCTACGAGCAGTACTTC.

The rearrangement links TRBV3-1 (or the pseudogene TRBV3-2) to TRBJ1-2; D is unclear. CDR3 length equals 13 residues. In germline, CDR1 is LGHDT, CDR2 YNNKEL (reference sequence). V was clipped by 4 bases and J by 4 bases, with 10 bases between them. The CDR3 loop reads CASSPTRSYGYTF. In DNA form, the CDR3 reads TGTGCCAGCAGCCCGACACGTTCCTATGGCTACACCTTC.